This T cell receptor (beta chain) was captured by sequencing in a study of blood T cells in healthy people across ages. For the second PCR, which ran for about 7 to 11 cycles, a sample-barcoded 5' primer and a J-beta primer mix were used. The study obtained at least 3 million CDR3-containing paired-end reads from every sample. A single record per CDR3 protein comes from TCRdb applying MiXCR to the 5' RACE reads. The sample carries some 1,000,000 distinct CDR3 sequences, approximately 25% recorded once. With 6 bases clipped from V and 3 bases from J, the junction kept 14 bases outside the gene matches. Per germline, CDR1 DFQATT and CDR2 SNEGSKA (reference sequence). This CDR3 has 16 amino acids. The data were also submitted as part of a second study, on T cells of mothers and their children.

This rearrangement joins TRBV20-1 to TRBJ1-5; 7 bases are shared with TRBD1. The clonotype originates from a girl aged 2 to 10 in good health. The sample taken for sequencing was blood. The CDR3 DNA reads as TGCAGTGCGATCATCTCCACGGACAGGCCCAATCAGCCCCAGCATTTT. This translates into CSAIISTDRPNQPQHF.